The following is a TCR beta chain sequence with its context. This specimen comes from a study of blood T cell repertoires in COVID-19. Study-level information: The origin of the acute and convalescent COVID-19 samples was the United States, Italy and Spain. Sample material is recorded as cDNA or gDNA derived from T cells, B-cell-depleted T cells, or PBMCs.

As handled by the study authors: Estimates of nucleated cell counts were drawn from the amplification of reference gene primers. Sequencing was performed with immunoSEQ multiplex PCR; in TCRdb, only in-frame clones are kept and a portion is missing. V and J calls and clone size are as listed in that table; D and trimming were resolved from the DNA. Of around 310,000 clones in the sample, more than 80% were seen once. Germline CDR1 and CDR2: MNHEY and SVGEGT. The CDR3 length is 15 residues. V lost 0 bases, J lost 3 bases, and 3 bases stayed unmatched. Seattle enrolled patients during active infection and tracked them longitudinally.

The TCR was taken from a young woman with COVID-19, enrolled during active disease. Source material: peripheral blood. This rearrangement joins TRBV6-2 or TRBV6-3 to TRBJ2-7; 9 bases are a match to TRBD2. The CDR3 loop is CASSYSGTSLYEQYF. CDR3 DNA sequence: TGTGCCAGCAGTTACTCCGGGACTAGCCTCTACGAGCAGTACTTC.